This T cell receptor beta chain derives from a study of neurological immune-mediated disorders. At least ten counts were recorded for this clonotype. This CDR3 has 12 residues. Trimming took 3 bases from V and 2 from J, leaving 7 bases between them. Per germline, CDR1 DFQATT and CDR2 SNEGSKA (reference sequence). From 15-18 subjects, each sequencing run yielded over 190 million TCR-beta sequences. A single record per CDR3 protein comes from TCRdb applying MiXCR to the 5' RACE reads. The data contain roughly 36,000 distinct CDR3 sequences, 13% to 15% of them singletons. The chain recombines TRBV20-1 with TRBJ2-5; unclear D gene. The sequenced sample consisted of PBMCs. The clonotype comes from a woman between 50 and 59 years old with HTLV-1-associated myelopathy (HAM/TSP). The CDR3 is CSASLEQETQYF. The CDR3 nucleotides are TGCAGTGCTAGTTTGGAACAAGAGACCCAGTACTTC.